These 22 T cell receptor beta chains share one sample of origin, sequenced in a study of shared clonotypes between healthy human individuals. Sequenced by immunoSEQ multiplex PCR; TCRdb stores in-frame clones only, minus some. This table has fewer than 1.8 million clones, less than 99% appearing once. The sample taken for sequencing was naive CD4+ T cells sorted from blood. The subset was: CD45RA+ positively selected. The receptors derive from a man aged 25-40 years in good health.

The V and J genes are TRBV7-9 and TRBJ2-1; either TRBD1 or TRBD2 may supply D (5 bases each). CDR1 is SEHNR and CDR2 is FQNEAQ in the germline V gene (reference sequence). The CDR3 extends over 19 amino acids. The V end was cut by 3 bases, the J end by 4 bases, with 25 bases between. In DNA form, the CDR3 reads TGTGCCAGCAGCTTGGCCCCCACGTGGGGGACGAAGTTTTACAATGAGCAGTTCTTC. This gives the protein CASSLAPTWGTKFYNEQFF.

The J gene is TRBJ2-2, the V gene TRBV5-1, with D unresolved. Germline V gives CDR1 SGHRS, CDR2 YFSETQ. The CDR3 extends over 13 amino acids. V lost 0 bases to trimming and J lost 7 bases, with 7 bases between them. This chain's CDR3 is CASSLEGLGELFF. The CDR3 DNA follows: TGCGCCAGCAGCTTGGAAGGCCTCGGGGAGCTGTTTTTT.

The chain couples TRBV5-4 to TRBJ1-4; the D is unclear. The V end was cut by 2 bases, the J end by 8 bases, with 19 bases between. There are 16 residues in the CDR3. The germline V gene encodes CDR1 SGHNT and CDR2 YYREEE (reference sequence). Here the CDR3 reads CASSFSAGSKEEKLFF. The CDR3 DNA reads TGTGCCAGCAGCTTCTCCGCCGGATCGAAGGAAGAAAAACTGTTTTTT.

The chain employs TRBV27 and TRBJ1-4, with D tentatively TRBD1 (6 bases). The CDR3 covers 16 residues. Trimming took off 2 bases at V and 5 bases at J, with 15 bases between the two ends. Germline lookup yields CDR1 MNHEY and CDR2 SMNVEV (reference sequence). CDR3 amino acids: CASSLRAGASNEKLFF. In DNA form, the CDR3 reads TGTGCCAGCAGTTTAAGGGCAGGGGCATCAAATGAAAAACTGTTTTTT. The full variable domain, completed using reference TRBV27 and TRBJ1-4, is EAQVTQNPRYLITVTGKKLTVTCSQNMNHEYMSWYRQDPGLGLRQIYYSMNVEVTDKGDVPEGYKVSRKEKRNFPLILESPSPNQTSLYFCASSLRAGASNEKLFFGSGTQLSVL.

The chain employs TRBV18 and TRBJ2-3, with a possible D match to TRBD2 (5 bases). The CDR3 length is 12 residues. The germline V and J ends were trimmed by 3 bases and 7 bases, with 8 bases remaining between them. Germline lookup yields CDR1 KGHSH and CDR2 LQKENI. In DNA form, the CDR3 reads TGTGCCAGCTCACCGCAGCGGCATACGCAGTATTTT. Its protein product is CASSPQRHTQYF.

The J gene is TRBJ2-7, the V gene TRBV9; D gene uncertain. This CDR3 comprises 13 residues. CDR1 is SGDLS, CDR2 YYNGEE, per germline. V was shortened by 2 bases and J by 6 bases, with 12 bases between the two germline ends. The CDR3 loop is CASSVDGPTEQYF. In nucleotides, the CDR3 is TGTGCCAGCAGCGTTGATGGGCCGACCGAGCAGTACTTC.

This clone came up once. The CDR3 reads CASSPDRTSDNEQFF. The CDR3 region has the DNA TGTGCCAGTAGTCCTGACCGAACGTCGGACAATGAGCAGTTCTTC. The rearrangement uses TRBV19 and TRBJ2-1, with no clear D. With 5 bases removed from V and 5 bases from J, the gap between germline ends came to 16 bases. CDR1 and CDR2 (germline): LNHDA, SQIVND (reference sequence). There are 15 residues in the CDR3.

The gene calls are TRBV5-1 and TRBJ2-7; 10 nucleotides align to TRBD1. Trimming cost V 2 bases and J 2 bases; bases outside gene matches: 13. Germline CDR1 SGHRS, CDR2 YFSETQ. The CDR3 consists of 18 residues. CDR3 nucleotides: TGCGCCAGCAGCTTCCGACCTGCTACCGGGACAGGGGCCTACGAGCAGTACTTC. Translating it yields CASSFRPATGTGAYEQYF.

The gene calls are TRBV29-1 and TRBJ2-4; D call uncertain. V gave up 2 bases and J gave up 1 base, with 12 bases separating them. Germline V gene sequence: CDR1 SQVTM, CDR2 ANQGSEA. The CDR3 runs to 15 residues. DNA of the CDR3: TGCAGCGTTGAAATCCCCGTAAGGGCCAAAAACATTCAGTACTTC. Amino acids: CSVEIPVRAKNIQYF.

The chain has TRBV7-3 and TRBJ2-1; D is perhaps TRBD1 or TRBD2 (5 bases each). The CDR3 has 16 amino acids. V shed 1 base and J shed 2 bases, with 12 bases lying between them. Germline CDR1 is SGHTA and CDR2 is FQGTGA. The CDR3 here is CASSLIGDPTYNEQFF. CDR3 bases: TGTGCCAGCAGCTTAATTGGGGACCCGACCTACAATGAGCAGTTCTTC.

As regards this clone: At the DNA level, this CDR3 is encoded by other sequences in the same sample as well. The chain links TRBV5-4 to TRBJ2-7, with D unresolved. The CDR3 has 12 residues. The germline CDR1 and CDR2 sequences are SGHNT and YYREEE (reference sequence). V was shortened by 1 base and J by 3 bases, with 5 bases between the two germline ends. This CDR3 reads CASSLSGYEQYF. The CDR3 DNA is TGTGCCAGCAGCTTGTCCGGCTACGAGCAGTACTTC.

The V call is TRBV28, the J call TRBJ2-5; the D gene could be TRBD1 or TRBD2 (6 bases each). In germline, CDR1 is MDHEN, CDR2 SYDVKM. The V and J ends lost 5 bases and 5 bases respectively, with 18 bases between them. The length of the CDR3 is 15 residues. Here the CDR3 DNA reads TGTGCCAGCAGTCCGGGGGACACGGATTGGGAGACCCAGTACTTC. Amino acid sequence: CASSPGDTDWETQYF.

The chain has TRBV10-1 and TRBJ2-2; 8 nucleotides line up with TRBD2. Losses at the gene ends were 3 bases for V and 2 bases for J; bases not matched to a gene: 5. The germline V gene encodes CDR1 WNHNN and CDR2 SYGVQD (reference sequence). This CDR3 contains 16 residues. CDR3 sequence: CASSEISGTNTGELFF. CDR3 coding DNA: TGCGCCAGCAGTGAAATTAGCGGGACTAACACCGGGGAGCTGTTTTTT.

The chain recombines TRBV27 with TRBJ2-2; 7 nucleotides match TRBD1. The length of the CDR3 is 16 residues. V lost 6 bases to trimming and J lost 2 bases; unmatched junction nucleotides: 9. CDR1 MNHEY and CDR2 SMNVEV come from the germline V gene (reference sequence). CDR3 sequence: CASRQTGTVNTGELFF. Here the CDR3 DNA reads TGTGCCAGCAGGCAGACCGGGACAGTAAACACCGGGGAGCTGTTTTTT.

The chain is built from TRBV5-6 and TRBJ2-7; no clear D gene. Trimming shortened V by 3 bases and J by 3 bases, and 19 bases separated the two germline ends. The CDR3 contains 16 residues. CDR1 and CDR2 from the germline V gene are SGHDT and YYEEEE. CDR3 nucleotide sequence: TGTGCCAGCAGCTCGGGCCGGCTCCGCGTAGACTACGAGCAGTACTTC. Translated: CASSSGRLRVDYEQYF.

The V gene is TRBV9, the J gene TRBJ2-1, with D unclear. Trimming shortened V by 4 bases and J by 4 bases, and 3 bases separated the two germline ends. Germline loops: CDR1 SGDLS, CDR2 YYNGEE. The CDR3 length is 11 residues. In DNA, the CDR3 is TGTGCCAGCAGCTTTTACAATGAGCAGTTCTTC. Its translation is CASSFYNEQFF.

V and J are TRBV28 and TRBJ2-3; D might be TRBD2 (7 bases). The germline V gene has CDR1 MDHEN and CDR2 SYDVKM. V lost 2 bases to trimming and J lost 2 bases, with 20 bases between them. The CDR3 length is 18 residues. DNA for the CDR3: TGTGCCAGCAGTTTAACCCCTCCAGGGAGGGGGAACACAGATACGCAGTATTTT. Its translation: CASSLTPPGRGNTDTQYF.

This clone is a singleton in its sample. The chain has TRBV10-3 and TRBJ1-4; D perhaps matches TRBD1 (6 bases). Germline V gene sequence: CDR1 ENHRY, CDR2 SYGVKD. The CDR3 has 15 residues. V gave up 3 bases and J gave up 8 bases, with 16 bases separating them. For the CDR3, the DNA is TGTGCCATCAGTGACCCCGCAGGGGAATTCGAAAAACTGTTTTTT. Translated, it gives CAISDPAGEFEKLFF.

The rearrangement uses TRBV2 and TRBJ2-2; D ambiguous. Trimming took 7 bases from V and 4 from J, leaving 13 bases between them. CDR1 is SNHLY and CDR2 is FYNNEI in the germline V gene. There are 14 residues in the CDR3. The CDR3 DNA sequence: TGTGCCAGCACCCGGGCAGCGAGCACCGGGGAGCTGTTTTTT. Its protein is CASTRAASTGELFF.

This chain connects TRBV18 to TRBJ2-7; no clear D gene. With 1 base removed from V and 1 base from J, the gap between germline ends came to 11 bases. Germline V lookup: CDR1 KGHSH, CDR2 LQKENI. The CDR3 contains 15 residues. CDR3 DNA sequence: TGTGCCAGCTCACCACTTGATTGGGGATCCTACGAGCAGTACTTC. Translated, it gives CASSPLDWGSYEQYF. Filled out from reference TRBV18 and TRBJ2-7, the complete variable domain reads NAGVMQNPRHLVRRRGQEARLRCSPMKGHSHVYWYRQLPEEGLKFMVYLQKENIIDESGMPKERFSAEFPKEGPSILRIQQVVRGDSAAYFCASSPLDWGSYEQYFGPGTRLTVT.

This chain links TRBV30 with TRBJ2-1; D not resolved. The CDR3 is 13 residues long. Germline-derived CDR1 and CDR2 are GTSNPN and SVGIG (reference sequence). With 2 bases removed from V and 4 bases from J, the gap between germline ends came to 9 bases. Here the CDR3 reads CAWSWIPYNEQFF. DNA of the CDR3: TGTGCCTGGAGTTGGATCCCTTACAATGAGCAGTTCTTC.

The gene calls are TRBV7-6 and TRBJ2-6; D is ambiguous. The germline CDR1 and CDR2 sequences are SGHVS and FNYEAQ. The CDR3 contains 14 residues. Between the trimmed V and J ends, which lost 2 bases and 1 base, there was a span of 3 bases. CDR3 DNA sequence: TGTGCCAGCAGCTTACCTTCTGGGGCCAACGTCCTGACTTTC. Translation gives CASSLPSGANVLTF.